This T cell receptor (beta chain) was sequenced in a study of cytomegalovirus exposure and HLA in healthy donors. Overall study context: Both the approximately 130 validation repertoires and the 550 to 750 first-cohort repertoires used the same platform, as reported by a later analysis.

Produced via immunoSEQ multiplex PCR; TCRdb's table is partial and in-frame only. The table has hundreds of thousands of clones, about 86% seen once. As to this clone: Antigen unknown.

General study findings and limits: Listed as cytomegalovirus-associated were 150 or so TCR beta chains.

Per germline, CDR1 WNHNN and CDR2 SYGVQD (reference sequence). This CDR3 region has 17 residues. Between the trimmed V and J ends, which lost 0 bases and 2 bases, there was a span of 17 bases. This TCR derives from a woman aged 30 to 39 in good health and CMV-seropositive. Source material: PBMCs. The gene calls are TRBV10-1 and TRBJ2-7; D is unclear. CDR3: CASSESRPSRVTYEQYF. As DNA, the CDR3 is TGCGCCAGCAGTGAGTCGAGGCCATCCCGGGTTACCTACGAGCAGTACTTC.